The 21 T cell receptor beta chains presented below share a single source sample, sequenced in a study of blood T cell repertoires in COVID-19. Sequencing used immunoSEQ multiplex PCR; TCRdb keeps in-frame clones, though not all of them. This repertoire shows about 190,000 clones, roughly three quarters found once; its top ten account for 15% to 20%. Sequenced material: peripheral blood. The receptors come from a man aged 55 to 69 with active or convalescent COVID-19.

This clone showed up just a few times. The gene calls are TRBV29-1 and TRBJ1-6; D is uncertain. The germline V gene encodes CDR1 SQVTM and CDR2 ANQGSEA. The CDR3 consists of 12 residues. The ends were cut back, 5 bases at V and 7 bases at J, with 9 bases in the middle. This CDR3 reads CSVTEGNSPLHF. The CDR3 coding sequence is TGCAGCGTTACAGAAGGAAATTCACCCCTCCACTTT. Based on the CDR3 plus reference TRBV29-1 and TRBJ1-6, the full variable domain is SAVISQKPSRDICQRGTSLTIQCQVDSQVTMMFWYRQQPGQSLTLIATANQGSEATYESGFVIDKFPISRPNLTFSTLTVSNMSPEDSSIYLCSVTEGNSPLHFGNGTRLTVT.

The CDR3 nucleotides are TGTGCCAGTAGAACAGGGGGCGTCAAAAACATTCAGTACTTC. The encoded protein is CASRTGGVKNIQYF. This rearrangement joins TRBV19 to TRBJ2-4, with 9 bases matching TRBD1. Germline values: CDR1 LNHDA, CDR2 SQIVND (reference sequence). J gave up 3 bases and V 6 bases, and 3 bases lay outside the gene matches. The CDR3 sequence is 14 residues long.

V usage is TRBV2 and J usage is TRBJ2-2, with 11 bases lining up with TRBD2. With 3 bases clipped from V and 7 bases from J, the junction kept 10 bases outside the gene matches. Per germline, CDR1 SNHLY and CDR2 FYNNEI. The CDR3 is 17 residues long. CDR3: CASSDIRLAGGSGELFF. As DNA, the CDR3 is TGTGCCAGCAGTGATATCCGGCTAGCGGGAGGTAGCGGGGAGCTGTTTTTT. Variable domain in full (rest from reference TRBV2 and TRBJ2-2): EPEVTQTPSHQVTQMGQEVILRCVPISNHLYFYWYRQILGQKVEFLVSFYNNEISEKSEIFDDQFSVERPDGSNFTLKIRSTKLEDSAMYFCASSDIRLAGGSGELFFGEGSRLTVL.

The genes are TRBV5-1 and TRBJ2-3; 8 bases are a match to TRBD2. J gave up 2 bases and V 1 base, and 12 bases lay outside the gene matches. The CDR3 loop spans 18 amino acids. Germline V lookup: CDR1 SGHRS, CDR2 YFSETQ. The CDR3 region is CASSLWFEAGGPTDTQYF. For the CDR3, the DNA is TGCGCCAGCAGCTTGTGGTTTGAGGCGGGAGGACCCACAGATACGCAGTATTTT.

In its sample, this clone was seen a few times. The chain joins TRBV5-6 to TRBJ1-2; 10 bases map to TRBD1. Germline V gene lookup returns CDR1 SGHDT and CDR2 YYEEEE. The V and J ends lost 3 bases and 7 bases, in that order; junction bases with no gene match: 6. This CDR3 contains 14 residues. The CDR3 DNA sequence: TGTGCCAGCAGCTCGGCGACAGGGGGCTTTGGCTACACCTTC. Protein product: CASSSATGGFGYTF.

The chain uses TRBV4-2 and TRBJ2-3; D unclear. Per germline, CDR1 LGHNA and CDR2 YNFKEQ. Trimming took 0 bases from V and 7 from J, leaving 5 bases between them. The CDR3 covers 12 residues. The CDR3 sequence is CASSQESHTQYF. In DNA form, the CDR3 reads TGTGCCAGCAGCCAAGAGAGCCATACGCAGTATTTT.

The V and J genes are TRBV24-1 and TRBJ2-1; D is possibly TRBD1 (5 bases). The germline CDR1 and CDR2 sequences are KGHDR and SFDVKD. CDR3 size: 13 residues. V was clipped by 2 bases and J by 14 bases, with 15 bases between them. CDR3 sequence: CATSDSPQAREFF. The CDR3 nucleotides are TGTGCCACCAGTGATTCCCCACAGGCAAGGGAGTTCTTC.

CDR3 sequence: CASSTTNNEQFF. CDR3 coding DNA: TGTGCCAGCAGTACTACCAACAATGAGCAGTTCTTC. V is TRBV6-2 or TRBV6-3 and J is TRBJ2-1; no firm D call. V was pared by 5 bases and J by 5 bases, with 7 bases between. This CDR3 comprises 12 residues. The germline gives CDR1 MNHEY, CDR2 SVGEGT.

The rearrangement links TRBV7-2 to TRBJ2-6, with unresolved D. V was shortened by 5 bases and J by 2 bases, with 10 bases between the two germline ends. The CDR3 length is 15 residues. In germline, CDR1 is SGHTA, CDR2 FQGNSA. The CDR3 DNA follows: TGTGCCAGCAGCGTACTGCTAGCTGGGGCCAACGTCCTGACTTTC. Residues: CASSVLLAGANVLTF.

On this clone: One end of the junction is discordant with germline, which a read error may explain. The genes are TRBV19 and TRBJ1-2; D not certain. Looked up from germline, CDR1 is LNHDA and CDR2 is SQIVND (reference sequence). The CDR3 covers 11 residues. Here the CDR3 DNA reads TGTGCCAGTAGGATAGCTTATGGCTACACCTTC. Translated, it gives CASRIAYGYTF.

This chain joins TRBV4-1 and TRBJ2-7; 8 nucleotides align to TRBD1. The ends lost 5 bases at V and 1 base at J; junction bases unmatched: 7. This CDR3 has 15 residues. The germline V gene has CDR1 MGHRA and CDR2 YSYEKL. The CDR3: CASSASRGPSYEQYF. CDR3 bases: TGCGCCAGCAGCGCAAGCAGGGGGCCGTCCTACGAGCAGTACTTC.

The chain uses TRBV28 and TRBJ2-5; 8 bases fit TRBD2. The CDR3 is made up of 14 amino acids. The trim removed 6 bases at V and 5 bases at J, leaving 8 bases unmatched. The germline V gene encodes CDR1 MDHEN and CDR2 SYDVKM. CDR3 nucleotides: TGTGCCAGCAGGGACGGGGGGGGACTGGAGACCCAGTACTTC. It codes for CASRDGGGLETQYF. The full variable domain, with the rest looked up from reference TRBV28 and TRBJ2-5, is DVKVTQSSRYLVKRTGEKVFLECVQDMDHENMFWYRQDPGLGLRLIYFSYDVKMKEKGDIPEGYSVSREKKERFSLILESASTNQTSMYLCASRDGGGLETQYFGPGTRLLVL.

V gene TRBV20-1 combines with J gene TRBJ2-7, with unresolved D. Germline-derived CDR1 and CDR2 are DFQATT and SNEGSKA (reference sequence). There are 10 residues in the CDR3. Deletions cut 6 bases from V and 4 bases from J, with 7 bases between. CDR3 loop: CSAKTYEQYF. The CDR3 DNA reads as TGCAGTGCGAAAACTTACGAGCAGTACTTC.

This clone was counted a few times. The genes are TRBV6-2 or TRBV6-3 and TRBJ2-7, with D hard to call. V gave up 5 bases and J gave up 3 bases, with 5 bases separating them. CDR1 and CDR2 (germline): MNHEY, SVGEGT. The CDR3 is 11 residues long. CDR3 region: CASSPHYEQYF. The CDR3 nucleotides read TGTGCCAGCAGTCCCCACTACGAGCAGTACTTC.

The chain has TRBV4-1 and TRBJ2-3, with a possible D match to TRBD2 (6 bases). The CDR3 runs 16 residues. The germline gives CDR1 MGHRA, CDR2 YSYEKL. V gave up 1 base and J gave up 5 bases, with 16 bases separating them. The chain's CDR3 is CASSQGETRVEDTQYF. CDR3 bases: TGCGCCAGCAGCCAAGGTGAGACTAGGGTAGAAGATACGCAGTATTTT.

CDR3 nucleotides: TGTGCCAGCAGCCAATTAAGACAGTCTACCTACGAGCAGTACTTC. It yields the protein CASSQLRQSTYEQYF. The chain is built from TRBV3-1 (or the pseudogene TRBV3-2) and TRBJ2-7; the D gene is possibly TRBD1 (5 bases). The V gene lost 2 bases and the J gene lost 2 bases, with 13 bases spanning the gap. Germline lookup yields CDR1 LGHDT and CDR2 YNNKEL (reference sequence). The CDR3 is 15 amino acids.

The chain combines TRBV5-1 with TRBJ1-2; 11 nucleotides agree with TRBD1. Germline V gene lookup returns CDR1 SGHRS and CDR2 YFSETQ. The V and J ends lost 3 bases and 5 bases, in that order; junction bases with no gene match: 6. This CDR3 region has 15 residues. CDR3 coding DNA: TGCGCCAGCAGCTCCGGGACAGGGGGATTTTATGGCTACACCTTC. The encoded protein is CASSSGTGGFYGYTF. The entire variable domain, with the rest obtained from reference TRBV5-1 and TRBJ1-2, is as follows: KAGVTQTPRYLIKTRGQQVTLSCSPISGHRSVSWYQQTPGQGLQFLFEYFSETQRNKGNFPGRFSGRQFSNSRSEMNVSTLELGDSALYLCASSSGTGGFYGYTFGSGTRLTVV.

This clone was found many times. The chain links TRBV15 to TRBJ1-2; D ambiguous. The germline V gene has CDR1 LNHNV and CDR2 YYDKDF (reference sequence). The V end lost 3 bases, the J end lost 1 base, and 3 bases lay between the germline ends. The CDR3 extends over 12 amino acids. The CDR3 bases are TGTGCCACCAGCAGTTATAACTATGGCTACACCTTC. It codes for CATSSYNYGYTF.

The CDR3 loop is CASSRGGGSSYEQYF. The DNA for the CDR3 is TGTGCCAGCAGCCGGGGAGGCGGAAGCTCCTACGAGCAGTACTTC. The J gene is TRBJ2-7, the V gene TRBV28; D might be TRBD2 (6 bases). The CDR3 has 15 amino acids. Germline loops: CDR1 MDHEN, CDR2 SYDVKM. Trimming took 6 bases from V and 0 from J, leaving 15 bases between them. The full variable domain, rest sourced from reference TRBV28 and TRBJ2-7, is DVKVTQSSRYLVKRTGEKVFLECVQDMDHENMFWYRQDPGLGLRLIYFSYDVKMKEKGDIPEGYSVSREKKERFSLILESASTNQTSMYLCASSRGGGSSYEQYFGPGTRLTVT.

V is TRBV5-1 and J is TRBJ1-1; TRBD1 matches 10 bases. The V segment lost 1 base and the J segment 7 bases; nucleotides outside the gene matches: 7. The CDR3 runs 15 residues. The germline CDR1 and CDR2 sequences are SGHRS and YFSETQ. The CDR3 reads CASSLRDRGYGEAFF. DNA for the CDR3: TGCGCCAGCAGCTTGAGGGACAGGGGTTACGGTGAAGCTTTCTTT.

This rearrangement joins TRBV28 to TRBJ1-3, with D possibly being TRBD1 (6 bases). V was shortened by 3 bases and J by 0 bases, with 12 bases between the two germline ends. In germline, CDR1 is MDHEN, CDR2 SYDVKM. The CDR3 has 16 amino acids. The CDR3 nucleotides are TGTGCCAGCAGTTTTACAGGGTCGGGCTCTGGAAACACCATATATTTT. The encoded protein is CASSFTGSGSGNTIYF.